This entry concerns a single T cell receptor (beta chain). The data derive from a study of blood T cell repertoires in COVID-19. The germline V gene has CDR1 SGHVS and CDR2 FQNEAQ. V lost 5 bases to trimming and J lost 9 bases, with 13 bases between them. This CDR3 region has 12 residues. This table comes from immunoSEQ multiplex PCR, and its TCRdb copy is limited to in-frame clones, with some not included. The sample carries over 450,000 clones, roughly nine tenths recorded once. Sequences were obtained from peripheral blood. The chain is built from TRBV7-8 and TRBJ1-1; D is possibly TRBD1 (5 bases). The clonotype originates from a woman aged 50 to 60 with COVID-19, enrolled during active disease. In DNA, the CDR3 is TGTGCCAGCAGCCAAAACAGGTTTAAAGCTTTCTTT. Protein product: CASSQNRFKAFF.